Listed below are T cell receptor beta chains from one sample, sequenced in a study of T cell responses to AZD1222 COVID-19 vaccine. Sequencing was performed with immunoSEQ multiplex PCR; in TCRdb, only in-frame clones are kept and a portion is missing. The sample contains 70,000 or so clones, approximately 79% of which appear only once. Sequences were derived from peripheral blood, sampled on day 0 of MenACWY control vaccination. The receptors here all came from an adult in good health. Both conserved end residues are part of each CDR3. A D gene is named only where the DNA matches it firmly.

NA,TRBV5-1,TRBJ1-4,CASSLERGGEKLFF
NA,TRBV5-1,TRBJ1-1,CASSFAVNTEAFF
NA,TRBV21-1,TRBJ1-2,CASPVSGTYGYTF
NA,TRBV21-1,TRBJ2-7,CASSTDRGSSYEQYF
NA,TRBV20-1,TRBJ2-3,CSARMGDTQYF
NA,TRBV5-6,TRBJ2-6,CASTLGRTPLSGANVLTF
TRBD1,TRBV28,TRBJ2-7,CASSPRDRGREEQYF
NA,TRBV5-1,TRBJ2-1,CASSRALTDEQFF
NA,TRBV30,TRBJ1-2,CAWSAGNYGYTF
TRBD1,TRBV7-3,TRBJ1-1,CASSLGQGTEAFF
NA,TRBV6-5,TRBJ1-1,CASTEDKYTEAFF
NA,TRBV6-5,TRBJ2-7,CASSYSRTSYEQYF
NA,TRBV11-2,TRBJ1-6,CASSLRNSPLHF
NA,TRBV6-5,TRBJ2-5,CASSSRAPQETQYF
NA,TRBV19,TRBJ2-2,CASSLGGGELFF
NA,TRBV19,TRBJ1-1,CASSKRTVDPEAFF
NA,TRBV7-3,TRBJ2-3,CASSPTPLTDTQYF
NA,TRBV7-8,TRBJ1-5,CASSQLPDRHNQPQHF
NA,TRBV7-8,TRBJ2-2,CASSLSGKGQLKGTGELFF
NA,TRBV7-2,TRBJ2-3,CASSSSVTDTQYF
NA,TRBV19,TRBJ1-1,CASSTTTLRSTEAFF
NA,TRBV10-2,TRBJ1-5,CASGGAGGNQPQHF
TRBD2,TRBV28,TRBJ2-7,CASSFPGGGYEQYF
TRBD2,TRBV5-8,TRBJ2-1,CASSLVGLAGATPYNEQFF
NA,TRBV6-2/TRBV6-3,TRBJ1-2,CASSPDAGASGYTF
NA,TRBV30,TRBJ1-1,CAWSVGRRTEAFF
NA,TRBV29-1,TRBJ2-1,CSGASGPGSEQFF
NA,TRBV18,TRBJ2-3,CASSPGTDTQYF
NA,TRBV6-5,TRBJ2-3,CASRAGPWDTQYF
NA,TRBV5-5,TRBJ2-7,CASSLAGTDTYEQYF
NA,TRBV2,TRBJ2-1,CASGGPSAGYNEQFF
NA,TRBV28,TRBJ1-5,CASGVGSNQPQHF
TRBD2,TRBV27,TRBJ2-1,CASSLASGVYNEQFF
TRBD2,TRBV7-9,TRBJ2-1,CASSFSGATYNEQFF
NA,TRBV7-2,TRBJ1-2,CASSLGGGYTF
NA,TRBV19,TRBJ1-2,CASSPVGNYGYTF
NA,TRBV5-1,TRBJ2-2,CASSGEGQLTGELFF
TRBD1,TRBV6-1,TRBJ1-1,CASSEGTGVASEAFF
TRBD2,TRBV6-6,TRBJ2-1,CASRREGLALNEQFF
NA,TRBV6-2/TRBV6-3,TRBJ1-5,CASSSIGTARQPQHF
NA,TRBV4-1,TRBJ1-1,CASSQAQGLREAFF
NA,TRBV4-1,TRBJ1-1,CASSQDSGLDSAFF
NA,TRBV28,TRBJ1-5,CASSFGSNQPQHF
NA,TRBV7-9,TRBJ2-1,CASSPQGYEQFF
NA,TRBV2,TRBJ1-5,CASSVGQESNQPQHF
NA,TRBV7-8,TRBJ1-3,CASSLGRQGLGNTIYF
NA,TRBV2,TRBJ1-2,CASRTGRVDGYTF
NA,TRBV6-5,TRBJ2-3,CASRWWGQSDTQYF
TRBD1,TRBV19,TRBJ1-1,CASSRVTGTANTEAFF
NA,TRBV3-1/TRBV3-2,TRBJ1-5,CASSQGIRDLQHF
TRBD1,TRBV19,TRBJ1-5,CASAPGQGAIQPQHF
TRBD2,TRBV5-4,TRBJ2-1,CAVGGRNDNEQFF
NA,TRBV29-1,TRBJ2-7,CSVAAGIAYEQYF
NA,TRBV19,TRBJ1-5,CASRTQIQGNQPQHF
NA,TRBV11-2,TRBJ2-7,CASSLLSTVGEQYF